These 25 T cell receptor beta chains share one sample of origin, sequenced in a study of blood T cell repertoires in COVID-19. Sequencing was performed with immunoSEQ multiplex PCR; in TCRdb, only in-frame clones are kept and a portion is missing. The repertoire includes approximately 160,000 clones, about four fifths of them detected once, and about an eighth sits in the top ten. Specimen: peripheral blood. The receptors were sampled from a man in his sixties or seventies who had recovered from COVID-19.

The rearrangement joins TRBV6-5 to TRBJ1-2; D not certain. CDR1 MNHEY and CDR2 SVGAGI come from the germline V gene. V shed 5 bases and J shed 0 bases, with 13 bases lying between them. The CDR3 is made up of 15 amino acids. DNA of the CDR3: TGTGCCAGCAGTCGCGGGATTACCCCTAACTATGGCTACACCTTC. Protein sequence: CASSRGITPNYGYTF.

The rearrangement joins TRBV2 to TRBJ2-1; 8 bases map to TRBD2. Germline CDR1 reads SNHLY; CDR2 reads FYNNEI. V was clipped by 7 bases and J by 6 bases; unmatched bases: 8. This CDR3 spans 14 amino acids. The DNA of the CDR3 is TGTGCCAGCACCCGCGCCGGGACTAGCAATGAGCAGTTCTTC. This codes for CASTRAGTSNEQFF.

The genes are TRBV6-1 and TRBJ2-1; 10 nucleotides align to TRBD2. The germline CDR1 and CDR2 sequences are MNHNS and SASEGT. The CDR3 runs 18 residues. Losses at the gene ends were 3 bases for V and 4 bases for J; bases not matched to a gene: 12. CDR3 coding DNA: TGTGCCAGCAGTGATCAGGCTAGCGGGAGTATGGGATACAATGAGCAGTTCTTC. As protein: CASSDQASGSMGYNEQFF.

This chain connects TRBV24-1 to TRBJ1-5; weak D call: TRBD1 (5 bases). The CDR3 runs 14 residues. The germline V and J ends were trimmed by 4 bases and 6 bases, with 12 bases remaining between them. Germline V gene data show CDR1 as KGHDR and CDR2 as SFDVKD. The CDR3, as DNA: TGTGCCACCAGTGACTTAGAGACAGTTCAGCCCCAGCATTTT. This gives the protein CATSDLETVQPQHF.

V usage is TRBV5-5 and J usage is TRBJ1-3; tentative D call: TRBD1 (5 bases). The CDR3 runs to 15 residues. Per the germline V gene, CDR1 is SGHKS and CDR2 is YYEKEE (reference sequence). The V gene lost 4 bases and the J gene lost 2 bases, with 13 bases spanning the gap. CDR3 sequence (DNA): TGTGCCAGCAGCCGCCCAGGGCGGACTGGAAACACCATATATTTT. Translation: CASSRPGRTGNTIYF.

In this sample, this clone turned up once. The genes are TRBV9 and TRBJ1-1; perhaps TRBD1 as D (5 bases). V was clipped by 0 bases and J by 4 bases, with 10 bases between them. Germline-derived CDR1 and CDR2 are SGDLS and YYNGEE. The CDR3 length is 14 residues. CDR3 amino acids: CASSVAGGGTEAFF. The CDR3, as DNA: TGTGCCAGCAGCGTAGCTGGGGGGGGCACTGAAGCTTTCTTT.

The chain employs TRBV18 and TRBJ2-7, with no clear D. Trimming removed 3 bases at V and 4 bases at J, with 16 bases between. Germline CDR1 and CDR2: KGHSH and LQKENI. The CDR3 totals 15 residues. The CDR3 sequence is CASSPASRRPYEQYF. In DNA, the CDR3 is TGTGCCAGCTCACCTGCCTCGCGGCGTCCTTACGAGCAGTACTTC.

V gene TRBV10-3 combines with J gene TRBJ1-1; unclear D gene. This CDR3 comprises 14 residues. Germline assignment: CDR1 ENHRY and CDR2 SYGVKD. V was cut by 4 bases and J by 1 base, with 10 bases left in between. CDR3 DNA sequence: TGTGCCATCAGTGTACAGTCCCAGAACACTGAAGCTTTCTTT. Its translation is CAISVQSQNTEAFF.

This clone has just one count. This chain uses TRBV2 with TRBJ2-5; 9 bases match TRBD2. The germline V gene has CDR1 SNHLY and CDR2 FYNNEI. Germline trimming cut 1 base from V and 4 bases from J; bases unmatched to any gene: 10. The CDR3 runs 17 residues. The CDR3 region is CASSEVRAGGLRETQYF. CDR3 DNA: TGTGCCAGCAGTGAAGTCAGAGCGGGAGGTTTGCGAGAGACCCAGTACTTC. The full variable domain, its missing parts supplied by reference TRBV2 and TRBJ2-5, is EPEVTQTPSHQVTQMGQEVILRCVPISNHLYFYWYRQILGQKVEFLVSFYNNEISEKSEIFDDQFSVERPDGSNFTLKIRSTKLEDSAMYFCASSEVRAGGLRETQYFGPGTRLLVL.

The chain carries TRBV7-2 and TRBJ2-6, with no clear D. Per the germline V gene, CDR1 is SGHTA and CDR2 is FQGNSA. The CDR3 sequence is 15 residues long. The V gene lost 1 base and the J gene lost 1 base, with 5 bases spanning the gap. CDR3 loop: CASSLVESGANVLTF. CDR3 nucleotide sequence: TGTGCCAGCAGCTTAGTGGAGTCTGGGGCCAACGTCCTGACTTTC.

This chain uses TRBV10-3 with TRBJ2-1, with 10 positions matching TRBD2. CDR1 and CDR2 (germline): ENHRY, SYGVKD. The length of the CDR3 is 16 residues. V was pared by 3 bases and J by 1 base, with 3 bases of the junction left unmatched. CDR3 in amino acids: CAISDTSGNSYNEQFF. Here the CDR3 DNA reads TGTGCCATCAGTGATACTAGCGGGAATTCCTACAATGAGCAGTTCTTC.

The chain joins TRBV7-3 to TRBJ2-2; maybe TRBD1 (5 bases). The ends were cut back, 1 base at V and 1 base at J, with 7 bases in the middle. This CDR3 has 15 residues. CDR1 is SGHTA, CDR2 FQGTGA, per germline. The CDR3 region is CASSLNQGNTGELFF. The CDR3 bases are TGTGCCAGCAGCTTAAACCAGGGGAACACCGGGGAGCTGTTTTTT. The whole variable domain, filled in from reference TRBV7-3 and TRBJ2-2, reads GAGVSQTPSNKVTEKGKYVELRCDPISGHTALYWYRQSLGQGPEFLIYFQGTGAADDSGLPNDRFFAVRPEGSVSTLKIQRTERGDSAVYLCASSLNQGNTGELFFGEGSRLTVL.

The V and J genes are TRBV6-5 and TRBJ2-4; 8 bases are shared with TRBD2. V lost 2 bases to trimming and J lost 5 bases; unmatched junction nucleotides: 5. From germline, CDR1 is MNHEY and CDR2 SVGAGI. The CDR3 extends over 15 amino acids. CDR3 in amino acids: CASSYGVAGQNIQYF. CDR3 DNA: TGTGCCAGCAGTTACGGAGTAGCGGGACAAAACATTCAGTACTTC.

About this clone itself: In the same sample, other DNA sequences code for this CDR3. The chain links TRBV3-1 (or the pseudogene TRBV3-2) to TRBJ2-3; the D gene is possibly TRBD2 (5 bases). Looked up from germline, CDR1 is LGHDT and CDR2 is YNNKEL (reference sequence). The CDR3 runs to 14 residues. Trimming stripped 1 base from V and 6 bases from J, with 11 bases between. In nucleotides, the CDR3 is TGTGCCAGCAGCCAAGCGTCTTCGGGGGATACGCAGTATTTT. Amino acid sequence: CASSQASSGDTQYF.

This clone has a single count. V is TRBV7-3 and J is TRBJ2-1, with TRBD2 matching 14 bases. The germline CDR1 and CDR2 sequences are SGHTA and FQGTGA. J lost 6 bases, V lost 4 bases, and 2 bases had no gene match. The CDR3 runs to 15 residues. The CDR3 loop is CASSSGLAGANEQFF. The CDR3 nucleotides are TGTGCCAGCAGCTCGGGACTAGCGGGGGCCAATGAGCAGTTCTTC.

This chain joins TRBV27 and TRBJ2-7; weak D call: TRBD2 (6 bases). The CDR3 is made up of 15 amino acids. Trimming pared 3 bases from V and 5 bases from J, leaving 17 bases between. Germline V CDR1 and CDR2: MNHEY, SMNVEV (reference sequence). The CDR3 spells CASSFGRDGFHEQYF. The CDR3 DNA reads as TGTGCCAGCAGTTTTGGGCGGGATGGTTTCCACGAGCAGTACTTC.

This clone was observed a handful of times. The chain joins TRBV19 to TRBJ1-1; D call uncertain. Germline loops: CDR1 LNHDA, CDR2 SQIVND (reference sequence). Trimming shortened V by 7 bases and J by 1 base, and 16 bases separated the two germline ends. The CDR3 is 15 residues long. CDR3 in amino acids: CASILGSSGNTEAFF. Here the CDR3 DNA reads TGTGCCAGTATCCTAGGGAGTTCGGGGAACACTGAAGCTTTCTTT. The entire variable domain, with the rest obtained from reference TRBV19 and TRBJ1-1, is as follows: DGGITQSPKYLFRKEGQNVTLSCEQNLNHDAMYWYRQDPGQGLRLIYYSQIVNDFQKGDIAEGYSVSREKKESFPLTVTSAQKNPTAFYLCASILGSSGNTEAFFGQGTRLTVV.

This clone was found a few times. This CDR3 reads CASSPGLGPQETQYF. CDR3 nucleotides: TGTGCCAGCAGCCCGGGACTAGGTCCTCAAGAGACCCAGTACTTC. The gene calls are TRBV14 and TRBJ2-5, with 8 bases aligning to TRBD2. Germline V gene sequence: CDR1 SGHDN, CDR2 FVKESK. The V and J ends lost 4 bases and 2 bases, in that order; junction bases with no gene match: 6. The CDR3 spans 15 residues. The full variable domain, completed using reference TRBV14 and TRBJ2-5, is EAGVTQFPSHSVIEKGQTVTLRCDPISGHDNLYWYRRVMGKEIKFLLHFVKESKQDESGMPNNRFLAERTGGTYSTLKVQPAELEDSGVYFCASSPGLGPQETQYFGPGTRLLVL.

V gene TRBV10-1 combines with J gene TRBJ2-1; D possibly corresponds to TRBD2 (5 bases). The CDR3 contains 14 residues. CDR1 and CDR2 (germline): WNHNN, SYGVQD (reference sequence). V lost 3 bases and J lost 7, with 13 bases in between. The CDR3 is CASSDAGFRNEQFF. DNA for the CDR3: TGCGCCAGCAGTGATGCGGGTTTTAGGAATGAGCAGTTCTTC.

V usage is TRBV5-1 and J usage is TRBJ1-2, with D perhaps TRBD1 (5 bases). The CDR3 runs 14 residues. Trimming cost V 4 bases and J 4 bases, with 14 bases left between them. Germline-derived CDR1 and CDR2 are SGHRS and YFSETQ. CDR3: CASSPAGTLYGYTF. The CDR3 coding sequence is TGCGCCAGCAGCCCCGCCGGGACTCTCTATGGCTACACCTTC.

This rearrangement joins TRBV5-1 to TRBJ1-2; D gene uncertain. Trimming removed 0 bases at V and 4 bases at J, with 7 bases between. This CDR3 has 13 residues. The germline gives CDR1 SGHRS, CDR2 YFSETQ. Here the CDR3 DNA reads TGCGCCAGCAGCTTGGGCCACTTCTATGGCTACACCTTC. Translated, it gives CASSLGHFYGYTF.

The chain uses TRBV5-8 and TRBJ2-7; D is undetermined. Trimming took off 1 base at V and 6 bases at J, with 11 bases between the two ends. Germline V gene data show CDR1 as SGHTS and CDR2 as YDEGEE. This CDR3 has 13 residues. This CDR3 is CASSLYAFGEQYF. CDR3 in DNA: TGTGCCAGCAGCTTGTACGCCTTCGGCGAGCAGTACTTC.

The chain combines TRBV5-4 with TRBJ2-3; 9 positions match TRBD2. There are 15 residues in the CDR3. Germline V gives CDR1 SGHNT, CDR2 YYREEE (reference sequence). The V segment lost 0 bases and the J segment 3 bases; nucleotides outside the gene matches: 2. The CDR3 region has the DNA TGTGCCAGCAGCTTGGTGGCGGGAGGGACAGATACGCAGTATTTT. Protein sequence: CASSLVAGGTDTQYF.

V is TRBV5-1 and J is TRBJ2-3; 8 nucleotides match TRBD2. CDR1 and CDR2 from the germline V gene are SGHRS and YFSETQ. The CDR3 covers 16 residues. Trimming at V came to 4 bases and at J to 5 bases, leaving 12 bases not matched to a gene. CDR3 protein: CASSPRTGGPVDTQYF. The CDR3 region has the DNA TGCGCCAGCAGCCCCCGAACGGGAGGGCCGGTAGATACGCAGTATTTT.

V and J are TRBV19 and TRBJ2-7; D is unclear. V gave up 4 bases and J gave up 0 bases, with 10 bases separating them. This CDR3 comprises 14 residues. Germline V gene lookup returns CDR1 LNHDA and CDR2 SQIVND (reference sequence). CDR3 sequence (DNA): TGTGCCAGTAGTACAGAGACATTCTCCTACGAGCAGTACTTC. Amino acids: CASSTETFSYEQYF.